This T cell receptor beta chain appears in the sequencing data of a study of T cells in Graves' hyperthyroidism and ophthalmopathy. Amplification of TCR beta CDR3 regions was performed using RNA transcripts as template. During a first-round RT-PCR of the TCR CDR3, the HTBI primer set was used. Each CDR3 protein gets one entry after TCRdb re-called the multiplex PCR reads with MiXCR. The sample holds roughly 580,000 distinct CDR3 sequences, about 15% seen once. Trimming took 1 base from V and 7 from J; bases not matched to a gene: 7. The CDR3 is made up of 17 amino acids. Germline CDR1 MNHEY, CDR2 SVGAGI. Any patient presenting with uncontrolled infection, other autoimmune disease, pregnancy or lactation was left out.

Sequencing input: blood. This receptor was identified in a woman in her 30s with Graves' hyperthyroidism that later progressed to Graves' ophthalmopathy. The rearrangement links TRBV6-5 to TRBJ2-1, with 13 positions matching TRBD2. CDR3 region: CASSYYTRLAGGNEQFF. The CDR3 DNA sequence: TGTGCCAGCAGTTACTACACCCGACTAGCGGGAGGTAATGAGCAGTTCTTC.